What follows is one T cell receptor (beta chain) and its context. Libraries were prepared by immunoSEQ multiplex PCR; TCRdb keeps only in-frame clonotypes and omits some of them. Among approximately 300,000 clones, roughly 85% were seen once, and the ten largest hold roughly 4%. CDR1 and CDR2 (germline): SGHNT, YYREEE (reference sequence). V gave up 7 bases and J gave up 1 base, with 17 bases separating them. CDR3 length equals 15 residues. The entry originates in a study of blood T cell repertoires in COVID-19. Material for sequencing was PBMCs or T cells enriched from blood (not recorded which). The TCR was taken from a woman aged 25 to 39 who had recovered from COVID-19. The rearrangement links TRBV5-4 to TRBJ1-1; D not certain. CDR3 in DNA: TGTGCCAGCGGAAAAGGAGGCCGGGGGAACACTGAAGCTTTCTTT. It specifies CASGKGGRGNTEAFF.